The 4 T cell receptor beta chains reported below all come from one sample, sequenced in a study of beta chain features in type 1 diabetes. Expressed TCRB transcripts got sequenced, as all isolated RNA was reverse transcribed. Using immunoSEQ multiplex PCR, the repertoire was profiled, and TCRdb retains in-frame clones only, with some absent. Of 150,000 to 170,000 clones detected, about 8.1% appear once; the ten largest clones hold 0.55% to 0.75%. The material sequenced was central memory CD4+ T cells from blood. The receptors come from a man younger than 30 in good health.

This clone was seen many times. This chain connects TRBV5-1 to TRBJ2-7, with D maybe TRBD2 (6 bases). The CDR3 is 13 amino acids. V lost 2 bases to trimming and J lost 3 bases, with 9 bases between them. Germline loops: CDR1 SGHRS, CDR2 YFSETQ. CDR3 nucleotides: TGCGCCAGCAGCTTCTCCGGGAGCTACGAGCAGTACTTC. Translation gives CASSFSGSYEQYF.

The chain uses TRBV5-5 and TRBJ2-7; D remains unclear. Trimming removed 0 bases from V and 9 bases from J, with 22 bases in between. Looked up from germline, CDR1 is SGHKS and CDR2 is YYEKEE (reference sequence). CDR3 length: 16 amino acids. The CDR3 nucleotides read TGTGCCAGCAGCTTGGAGCATTGGCCTCTAGGCGACGGGCAGTACTTC. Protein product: CASSLEHWPLGDGQYF.

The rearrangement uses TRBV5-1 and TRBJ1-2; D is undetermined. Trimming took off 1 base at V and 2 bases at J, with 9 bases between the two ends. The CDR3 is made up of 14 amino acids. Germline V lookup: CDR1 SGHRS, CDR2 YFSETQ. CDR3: CASSLRGSNYGYTF. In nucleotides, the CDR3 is TGCGCCAGCAGCTTGCGGGGTTCCAACTATGGCTACACCTTC. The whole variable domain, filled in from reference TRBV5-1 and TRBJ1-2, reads KAGVTQTPRYLIKTRGQQVTLSCSPISGHRSVSWYQQTPGQGLQFLFEYFSETQRNKGNFPGRFSGRQFSNSRSEMNVSTLELGDSALYLCASSLRGSNYGYTFGSGTRLTVV.

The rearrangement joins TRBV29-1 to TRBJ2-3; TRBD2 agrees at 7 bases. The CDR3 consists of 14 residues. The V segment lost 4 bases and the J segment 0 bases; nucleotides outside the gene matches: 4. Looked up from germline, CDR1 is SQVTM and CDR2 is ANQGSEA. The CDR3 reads CSVGASGSTDTQYF. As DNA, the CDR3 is TGCAGCGTTGGGGCTAGCGGTAGCACAGATACGCAGTATTTT.